The T cell receptor beta chain under discussion was sequenced for a study of PD-1 blockade in mismatch repair-deficient tumors. Looking at the study overall: Patients had approximately 11 mismatch repair-deficient cancer types and were previously treated and progressing.

Every patient had mismatch repair deficiency by PCR or immunohistochemistry. The method was immunoSEQ multiplex PCR; TCRdb's version includes in-frame clones alone and lacks a portion of them. The table shows 80,000 to 100,000 clones, with about 84% occurring only once. The germline CDR1 and CDR2 sequences are SGDLS and YYNGEE. The CDR3 runs to 14 residues. V lost 4 bases, J lost 8 bases, and 18 bases lay in between. Remarks on this clone: Its target is not known.

Findings and limits, study-wide: Rapid post-treatment expansion, then contraction, generally preceding radiologic response, marked tumor-resident clones.

The sample was peripheral blood, taken 12 weeks after starting pembrolizumab. The gene calls are TRBV9 and TRBJ1-2; D is ambiguous. This TCR derives from an adult with mismatch repair-deficient cancer. This chain's CDR3 is CASSTEIGVQGYTF. The CDR3 nucleotides read TGTGCCAGCAGCACAGAGATCGGGGTTCAAGGCTACACCTTC. The whole variable domain, filled in from reference TRBV9 and TRBJ1-2, reads DSGVTQTPKHLITATGQRVTLRCSPRSGDLSVYWYQQSLDQGLQFLIQYYNGEERAKGNILERFSAQQFPDLHSELNLSSLELGDSALYFCASSTEIGVQGYTFGSGTRLTVV.